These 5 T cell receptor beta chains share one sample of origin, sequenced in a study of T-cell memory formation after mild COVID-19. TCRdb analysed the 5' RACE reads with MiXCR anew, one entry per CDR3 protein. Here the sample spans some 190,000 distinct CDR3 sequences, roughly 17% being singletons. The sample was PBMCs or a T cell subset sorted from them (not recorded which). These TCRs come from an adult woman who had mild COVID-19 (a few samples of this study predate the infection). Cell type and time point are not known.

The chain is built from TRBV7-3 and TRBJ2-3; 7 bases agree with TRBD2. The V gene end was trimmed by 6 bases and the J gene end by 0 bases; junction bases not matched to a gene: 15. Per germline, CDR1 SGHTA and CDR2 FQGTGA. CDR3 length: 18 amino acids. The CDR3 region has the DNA TGTGCCAGCAGGCCGGGGACTACCGTGAGGGGTAGCACAGATACGCAGTATTTT. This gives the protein CASRPGTTVRGSTDTQYF.

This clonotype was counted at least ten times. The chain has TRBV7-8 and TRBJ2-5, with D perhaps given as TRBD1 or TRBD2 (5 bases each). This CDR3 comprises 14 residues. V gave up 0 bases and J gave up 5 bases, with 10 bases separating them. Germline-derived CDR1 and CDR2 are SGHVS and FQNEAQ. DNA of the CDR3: TGTGCCAGCAGCTTAGCTCCGGGGCGGGAGACCCAGTACTTC. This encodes CASSLAPGRETQYF.

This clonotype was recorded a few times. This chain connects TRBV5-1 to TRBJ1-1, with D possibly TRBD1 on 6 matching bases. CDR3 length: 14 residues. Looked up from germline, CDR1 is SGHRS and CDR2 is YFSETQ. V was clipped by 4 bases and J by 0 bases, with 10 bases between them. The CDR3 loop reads CASSPGDLNTEAFF. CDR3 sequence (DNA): TGCGCCAGCAGCCCAGGGGACCTGAACACTGAAGCTTTCTTT.

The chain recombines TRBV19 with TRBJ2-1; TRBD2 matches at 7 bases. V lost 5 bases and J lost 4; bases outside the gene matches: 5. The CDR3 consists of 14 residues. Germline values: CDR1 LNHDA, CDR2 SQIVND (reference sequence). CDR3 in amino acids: CASSPGEGYNEQFF. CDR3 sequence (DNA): TGTGCCAGTAGTCCGGGGGAGGGGTACAATGAGCAGTTCTTC.

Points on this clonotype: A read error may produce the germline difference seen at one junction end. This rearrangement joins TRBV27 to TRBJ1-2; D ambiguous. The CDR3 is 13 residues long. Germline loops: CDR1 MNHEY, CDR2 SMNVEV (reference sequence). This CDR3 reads CASSISGGGGYTF. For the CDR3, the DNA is TGTGCCAGCAGTATATCGGGAGGTGGCGGCTACACCTTC.